The 17 T cell receptor beta chains in this list originate from one sample, sequenced in a study of CD8 T cells in ankylosing spondylitis. These receptors lack a known antigen. MiXCR, applied by TCRdb to the 5' RACE reads, yields one record per CDR3 protein. The sample holds 700,000 to 1,000,000 distinct CDR3 sequences; roughly 12% are singletons and the top ten take around 0.51%. Study findings and constraints: In ankylosing spondylitis blood, a motif of roughly eight highly homologous TCR beta variants appeared characteristic.

The sequenced material came from blood, either unsorted or a sorted T cell fraction (not recorded which). These receptors all stem from a male donor with ankylosing spondylitis.

The table lists this clonotype with a few counts. The V gene is TRBV18, the J gene TRBJ1-2; 7 positions agree with TRBD1. With 3 bases clipped from V and 3 bases from J, the junction kept 7 bases outside the gene matches. Germline-derived CDR1 and CDR2 are KGHSH and LQKENI. CDR3 size: 15 residues. The CDR3 DNA follows: TGTGCCAGCTCACCCGGGACAGCGGGGGACTATGGCTACACCTTC. Its translation: CASSPGTAGDYGYTF.

DNA for the CDR3: TGTGCCAGCAGAGGCCGACAGGAACCCTACGAGCAGTACTTC. Encoded protein: CASRGRQEPYEQYF. The chain is built from TRBV7-9 and TRBJ2-7; perhaps TRBD1 as D (6 bases). The germline V gene has CDR1 SEHNR and CDR2 FQNEAQ (reference sequence). Trimming left V 6 bases short and J 2 bases short, with 14 bases between. The CDR3 is 14 amino acids.

This clonotype was recorded a few times. This chain links TRBV27 with TRBJ1-1; tentative D call: TRBD1 (5 bases). CDR1 and CDR2 (germline): MNHEY, SMNVEV (reference sequence). Trimming left V 3 bases short and J 4 bases short, with 12 bases between. The CDR3 runs 14 residues. The CDR3 DNA follows: TGTGCCAGCAGTTTCAGGGTTGTGGGCACTGAAGCTTTCTTT. Its translation is CASSFRVVGTEAFF.

The chain employs TRBV12-3 or TRBV12-4 and TRBJ1-2; no definite D call. V lost 3 bases and J lost 4, with 12 bases in between. There are 14 residues in the CDR3. CDR3 nucleotide sequence: TGTGCCAGCAGTTTGGACGGTCCCTTCTATGGCTACACCTTC. Its translation is CASSLDGPFYGYTF.

The chain combines TRBV5-1 with TRBJ2-3, with D unresolved. In germline, CDR1 is SGHRS, CDR2 YFSETQ. CDR3 length: 14 residues. V dropped 0 bases and J dropped 4 bases, with 9 bases sitting between them. DNA of the CDR3: TGCGCCAGCAGCTTGGATTACTCACCAGATACGCAGTATTTT. Protein product: CASSLDYSPDTQYF.

This clonotype was observed a few times. The chain links TRBV5-1 to TRBJ1-2, with 7 nucleotides matching TRBD1. Germline assignment: CDR1 SGHRS and CDR2 YFSETQ. After removal of 4 bases from V and 3 bases from J, the junction contained 9 bases not matched to a gene. This CDR3 is 15 amino acids long. The CDR3 bases are TGCGCCAGCAGCATTGAGACAGGGCAGCACTATGGCTACACCTTC. This encodes CASSIETGQHYGYTF.

The chain is built from TRBV18 and TRBJ2-3, with D possibly TRBD1 on 6 matching bases. This CDR3 is 13 amino acids long. The germline CDR1 and CDR2 sequences are KGHSH and LQKENI. Trimming removed 5 bases from V and 7 bases from J, with 13 bases in between. The CDR3 nucleotides are TGTGCCAGCTCAGAGGGGGTAGGAAATACGCAGTATTTT. Amino acids: CASSEGVGNTQYF.

This clonotype was seen more than once but under ten times. The CDR3 DNA follows: TGCGCCAGCAGCTTTCATCAGGGCACTGAAGCTTTCTTT. Encoded protein: CASSFHQGTEAFF. This rearrangement joins TRBV5-1 to TRBJ1-1, with D possibly being TRBD1 (5 bases). CDR3 length: 13 amino acids. Germline V gene sequence: CDR1 SGHRS, CDR2 YFSETQ. Trimming took 2 bases from V and 4 from J, leaving 9 bases between them. The complete variable domain, with remaining parts taken from reference TRBV5-1 and TRBJ1-1, reads KAGVTQTPRYLIKTRGQQVTLSCSPISGHRSVSWYQQTPGQGLQFLFEYFSETQRNKGNFPGRFSGRQFSNSRSEMNVSTLELGDSALYLCASSFHQGTEAFFGQGTRLTVV.

The chain is built from TRBV20-1 and TRBJ1-6; maybe TRBD1 (6 bases). Germline V gene lookup returns CDR1 DFQATT and CDR2 SNEGSKA (reference sequence). This CDR3 is built from 16 residues. V lost 2 bases and J 4 bases, leaving 15 bases between the germline ends. In DNA, the CDR3 is TGCAGTGCTAGAAGGGGGAGAGGAGCATATAATTCACCCCTCCACTTT. Translating it yields CSARRGRGAYNSPLHF.

This clonotype was seen a handful of times. This sequence joins TRBV12-3 or TRBV12-4 and TRBJ1-2, with no clear D. This CDR3 is built from 12 residues. V shed 4 bases and J shed 5 bases, with 8 bases lying between them. The CDR3 sequence: CASSYEKYGYTF. The DNA of the CDR3 is TGTGCCAGCAGTTATGAGAAGTATGGCTACACCTTC.

This clonotype was counted only a few times. The chain joins TRBV20-1 to TRBJ2-7, with TRBD2 identical over 11 bases. V trimming: 2 bases; J trimming: 2 bases; junction bases outside the gene matches: 8. The germline CDR1 and CDR2 sequences are DFQATT and SNEGSKA (reference sequence). The CDR3 sequence is 16 residues long. CDR3 residues: CSARQGTSGGTYEQYF. The CDR3 DNA reads TGCAGTGCTAGACAGGGAACTAGCGGGGGAACCTACGAGCAGTACTTC.

The table lists this clonotype with a few counts. Here the CDR3 DNA reads TGTGCCAGCAGTTACTCGATTCCGGGCTTAAGCTCCTACGAGCAGTACTTC. Its protein is CASSYSIPGLSSYEQYF. The chain has TRBV6-5 and TRBJ2-7; D uncertain. V was trimmed by 0 bases and J by 0 bases, leaving 15 bases between them. The CDR3 is made up of 17 amino acids. From germline, CDR1 is MNHEY and CDR2 SVGAGI.

This chain links TRBV2 with TRBJ2-3, with 9 positions matching TRBD2. Germline V lookup: CDR1 SNHLY, CDR2 FYNNEI. This CDR3 is built from 15 residues. The V and J ends lost 4 bases and 2 bases, in that order; junction bases with no gene match: 4. CDR3: CASSVSGRHTDTQYF. CDR3 coding DNA: TGTGCCAGCAGTGTGAGCGGGAGGCACACAGATACGCAGTATTTT.

This clonotype has just a few counts. The chain carries TRBV7-8 and TRBJ2-7; D not certain. This CDR3 comprises 14 residues. CDR1 and CDR2 from the germline V gene are SGHVS and FQNEAQ. V lost 3 bases to trimming and J lost 6 bases, with 15 bases between them. The CDR3 coding sequence is TGTGCCAGCAGCTTTTTTCGCGTACCCGCCGAGCAGTACTTC. Amino acids: CASSFFRVPAEQYF.

A few counts support this clonotype. This chain uses TRBV20-1 with TRBJ2-2; no definite D call. The CDR3 contains 14 residues. V gave up 6 bases and J gave up 3 bases, with 14 bases separating them. Per the germline V gene, CDR1 is DFQATT and CDR2 is SNEGSKA (reference sequence). CDR3 in amino acids: CSATLAAYTGELFF. The CDR3 DNA reads TGCAGTGCCACCCTCGCGGCGTACACCGGGGAGCTGTTTTTT.

This clonotype came up a few times. The rearrangement uses TRBV20-1 and TRBJ2-1, with 9 bases matching TRBD2. J lost 9 bases, V lost 4 bases, and 10 bases had no gene match. The CDR3 sequence is 14 residues long. CDR1 is DFQATT, CDR2 SNEGSKA, per germline (reference sequence). Here the CDR3 DNA reads TGCAGTGCTATAATAGCGGGAGCGCTTAGTGAGCAGTTCTTC. This translates into CSAIIAGALSEQFF.

V usage is TRBV12-3 or TRBV12-4 and J usage is TRBJ2-3, with 9 bases fitting TRBD2. J lost 5 bases, V lost 3 bases, and 9 bases had no gene match. There are 16 residues in the CDR3. CDR3 bases: TGTGCCAGCAGTTTGGGGGCGGGAGGGTACGTAGATACGCAGTATTTT. This gives the protein CASSLGAGGYVDTQYF.